This T cell receptor beta chain was recovered during a study of blood T cell repertoires in COVID-19. About the research overall: The samples span acute and convalescent COVID-19 from the United States, Italy and Spain. T cells, B-cell-depleted T cells, or PBMCs supplied cDNA or gDNA.

Germline assignment: CDR1 LNHNV and CDR2 YYDKDF (reference sequence). The CDR3 has 14 residues. Losses at the gene ends were 0 bases for V and 5 bases for J; bases not matched to a gene: 1. Under the authors' procedure: Researchers report that nucleated cell counts were estimated from reference gene primer amplification. Only in-frame clones appear in the TCRdb table, and some are missing; sequencing was by immunoSEQ multiplex PCR. The DNA was the basis for D and trimming; V, J and clone size are from that table. Here the sample spans 50,000 to 60,000 clones, around 83% being singletons. The sample was peripheral blood. The chain links TRBV15 to TRBJ2-1; 7 bases are a match to TRBD2. This receptor was identified in a human donor in a cohort sampled during active or convalescent COVID-19. The CDR3 loop is CATSREAGNNEQFF. CDR3 DNA sequence: TGTGCCACCAGCAGAGAAGCGGGGAACAATGAGCAGTTCTTC.